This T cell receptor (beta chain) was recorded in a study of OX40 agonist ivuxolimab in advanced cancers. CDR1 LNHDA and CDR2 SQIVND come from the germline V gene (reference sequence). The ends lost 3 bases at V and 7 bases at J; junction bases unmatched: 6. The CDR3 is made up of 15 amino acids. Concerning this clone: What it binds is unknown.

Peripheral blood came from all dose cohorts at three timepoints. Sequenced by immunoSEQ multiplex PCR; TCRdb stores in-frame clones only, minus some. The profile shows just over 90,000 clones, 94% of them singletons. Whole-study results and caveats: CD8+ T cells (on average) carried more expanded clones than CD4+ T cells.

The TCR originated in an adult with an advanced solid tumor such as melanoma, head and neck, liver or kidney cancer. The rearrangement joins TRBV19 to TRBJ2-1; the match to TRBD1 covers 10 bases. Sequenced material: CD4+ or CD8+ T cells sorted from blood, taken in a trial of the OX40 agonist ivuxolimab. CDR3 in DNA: TGTGCCAGTAGTATGGGACAGGGGCAATTGAATGAGCAGTTCTTC. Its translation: CASSMGQGQLNEQFF.